These 2 T cell receptor beta chains originate from one sample sequenced in a study of T cells in Graves' hyperthyroidism and ophthalmopathy. Regions amplified from RNA transcripts were the TCR beta CDR3 regions. Carried out on the TCR CDR3, a first-round RT-PCR used the HTBI primer set. TCRdb ran MiXCR on the multiplex PCR reads and lists one entry per CDR3 protein. The sample shows hundreds of thousands of distinct CDR3 sequences, approximately 15% of them seen only once. The sequenced sample consisted of blood. Receptors were obtained from a woman aged 40 to 50 with Graves' ophthalmopathy.

This clonotype was recorded at least ten times. This chain joins TRBV3-1 and TRBJ2-3; 8 nucleotides agree with TRBD2. CDR1 and CDR2 from the germline V gene are LGHDT and YNNKEL (reference sequence). Trimming took 0 bases from V and 5 from J; bases not matched to a gene: 7. The CDR3 loop spans 16 amino acids. The chain's CDR3 is CASSQDSGTAGDTQYF. For the CDR3, the DNA is TGTGCCAGCAGCCAAGATAGCGGGACGGCAGGAGATACGCAGTATTTT.

This clonotype was found a few times. This sequence joins TRBV6-1 and TRBJ2-2; 7 nucleotides match TRBD1. CDR3 length: 14 amino acids. V dropped 6 bases and J dropped 6; count of bases not matched to a gene: 7. Per germline, CDR1 MNHNS and CDR2 SASEGT. The CDR3 loop is CASRSDRPPGELFF. In DNA, the CDR3 is TGTGCCAGCAGATCGGACAGGCCCCCCGGGGAGCTGTTTTTT.